The 14 T cell receptor beta chains below were found in one sample sequenced in a study of T cells after yellow fever vaccination. MiXCR was run by TCRdb on the 5' RACE reads, yielding one entry per CDR3 protein. The sample yields a few hundred thousand distinct CDR3 sequences, 6.2% seen once. The starting material was PBMCs, obtained 5 days after the yellow fever booster vaccination. Receptors were obtained from a man aged 25 to 45 who received the YFV17D yellow fever vaccine.

The V call is TRBV5-1, the J call TRBJ2-2; D gene ambiguous. CDR1 and CDR2 (germline): SGHRS, YFSETQ. The CDR3 has 15 amino acids. Trimming stripped 6 bases from V and 4 bases from J, with 16 bases between. CDR3 sequence (DNA): TGCGCCAGCATGAAGAGCCCCCCGGGCACCGGGGAGCTGTTTTTT. Translating it yields CASMKSPPGTGELFF. The full variable domain, rest sourced from reference TRBV5-1 and TRBJ2-2, is KAGVTQTPRYLIKTRGQQVTLSCSPISGHRSVSWYQQTPGQGLQFLFEYFSETQRNKGNFPGRFSGRQFSNSRSEMNVSTLELGDSALYLCASMKSPPGTGELFFGEGSRLTVL.

The gene calls are TRBV2 and TRBJ2-7, with D maybe TRBD1 (5 bases). Trimming took off 9 bases at V and 1 base at J, with 16 bases between the two ends. CDR3 size: 14 residues. Germline-derived CDR1 and CDR2 are SNHLY and FYNNEI. As DNA, the CDR3 is TGTGCCAGTATGACAGTGCAGGAATCCTACGAGCAGTACTTC. Translated: CASMTVQESYEQYF.

This clonotype has ten or more counts. The V call is TRBV6-1, the J call TRBJ2-7; 7 nucleotides agree with TRBD2. Trimming took 7 bases from V and 5 from J; bases not matched to a gene: 14. The CDR3 loop spans 15 amino acids. The germline CDR1 and CDR2 sequences are MNHNS and SASEGT. DNA for the CDR3: TGTGCCAGCACCCGGGGAACGGGGGGACTCCACGAGCAGTACTTC. Translated: CASTRGTGGLHEQYF.

This clonotype was seen at least ten times. This rearrangement joins TRBV5-1 to TRBJ2-1; D may be TRBD1 or TRBD2 (5 bases each). This CDR3 has 12 amino acids. CDR1 and CDR2 (germline): SGHRS, YFSETQ. V was pared by 3 bases and J by 6 bases, with 7 bases between. The CDR3 DNA sequence: TGCGCCAGCAGCTACGGGACCAATGAGCAGTTCTTC. It translates to CASSYGTNEQFF.

There are many counts of this clonotype. This chain links TRBV12-3 or TRBV12-4 with TRBJ2-1, with no clear D. CDR3 length: 17 residues. V dropped 1 base and J dropped 6 bases, with 19 bases sitting between them. The CDR3 reads CASSLGRSLGPPNEQFF. As DNA, the CDR3 is TGTGCCAGCAGTTTAGGTAGGAGCCTAGGCCCCCCCAATGAGCAGTTCTTC.

The chain uses TRBV5-5 and TRBJ2-3; D unresolved. Germline CDR1 is SGHKS and CDR2 is YYEKEE (reference sequence). The CDR3 is 15 residues long. Trimming took off 2 bases at V and 4 bases at J, with 14 bases between the two ends. The CDR3 DNA reads TGTGCCAGCAGCTTCGGCCCTACCGACCCAGATACGCAGTATTTT. Amino acids: CASSFGPTDPDTQYF.

This clonotype was seen repeatedly, ten times or more. The chain recombines TRBV12-3 or TRBV12-4 with TRBJ2-3; D call uncertain. V lost 4 bases to trimming and J lost 3 bases, with 5 bases between them. The CDR3 is made up of 12 amino acids. The CDR3 reads CASSWQTDTQYF. CDR3 sequence (DNA): TGTGCCAGCAGTTGGCAAACAGATACGCAGTATTTT.

This clonotype was seen only a few times. The chain links TRBV12-3 or TRBV12-4 to TRBJ2-3; 14 bases match TRBD2. The V gene end was trimmed by 7 bases and the J gene end by 4 bases; junction bases not matched to a gene: 7. The CDR3 runs 16 residues. The DNA of the CDR3 is TGTGCCAGCACCCTGGGGACTAGCGGGAGCGCAGATACGCAGTATTTT. Translation: CASTLGTSGSADTQYF.

This clonotype has only a few counts. The chain has TRBV27 and TRBJ2-1; the match to TRBD2 covers 7 bases. V lost 2 bases, J lost 0 bases, and 1 base stayed unmatched. Germline V CDR1 and CDR2: MNHEY, SMNVEV (reference sequence). There are 15 residues in the CDR3. CDR3 loop: CASSLLAASYNEQFF. The CDR3 region has the DNA TGTGCCAGCAGTTTACTAGCGGCCTCCTACAATGAGCAGTTCTTC.

This clonotype was recorded many times. The V call is TRBV5-5, the J call TRBJ1-2; no clear D gene. The germline gives CDR1 SGHKS, CDR2 YYEKEE (reference sequence). V lost 0 bases, J lost 3 bases, and 9 bases lay in between. This CDR3 contains 14 residues. This chain's CDR3 is CASSLDRVDYGYTF. The CDR3 DNA sequence: TGTGCCAGCAGCTTGGACCGGGTCGACTATGGCTACACCTTC.

This clonotype was recorded only once. The rearrangement links TRBV29-1 to TRBJ2-5; TRBD2 matches at 8 bases. The V gene end was trimmed by 5 bases and the J gene end by 5 bases; junction bases not matched to a gene: 4. This CDR3 contains 12 residues. The V gene's germline CDR1 is SQVTM and CDR2 ANQGSEA. CDR3 in amino acids: CSVILAAETQYF. DNA for the CDR3: TGCAGCGTTATACTAGCGGCGGAGACCCAGTACTTC.

This clonotype appeared many times. The chain joins TRBV11-2 to TRBJ2-1; possibly TRBD2 for D (6 bases). The CDR3 runs to 12 residues. V was pared by 5 bases and J by 13 bases, with 15 bases between. CDR1 is SGHAT and CDR2 is FQNNGV in the germline V gene. CDR3 coding DNA: TGTGCCAGCAGCCCTGGGACTCAGATACAGTTCTTC. Translated: CASSPGTQIQFF.

The V and J genes are TRBV6-5 and TRBJ1-5; TRBD1 might be the D (5 bases). Trimming shortened V by 3 bases and J by 4 bases, and 19 bases separated the two germline ends. There are 17 residues in the CDR3. CDR1 is MNHEY, CDR2 SVGAGI, per germline. The CDR3 bases are TGTGCCAGCAGTTATAGGAGGGGAGGAGATCATAATCAGCCCCAGCATTTT. This codes for CASSYRRGGDHNQPQHF.

This chain joins TRBV14 and TRBJ2-1; D may be TRBD2 (5 bases). V was trimmed by 0 bases and J by 7 bases, leaving 7 bases between them. This CDR3 comprises 13 residues. In germline, CDR1 is SGHDN, CDR2 FVKESK. This CDR3 reads CASSQDRRNEQFF. Written as DNA, the CDR3 is TGTGCCAGCAGCCAAGATAGGAGGAATGAGCAGTTCTTC.